Detailed here is one T cell receptor (beta chain). The antigen is undetermined. These data belong to a study of T cell responses to AZD1222 COVID-19 vaccine. Clones were read by immunoSEQ multiplex PCR, and TCRdb kept only the in-frame ones, dropping some. The table includes 200,000 or so clones, 85% to 90% detected once. The germline V and J ends were trimmed by 5 bases and 8 bases, with 19 bases remaining between them. The CDR3 is made up of 15 amino acids. Germline assignment: CDR1 MNHEY and CDR2 SMNVEV (reference sequence). Notes on the study in general: Without day 14 samples, only post-peak T cell repertoires were studied. Reports say nearly half of spike-specific TCRs go after unmutated variant regions. Among the donors, most were white British and more were female, and clonal diversity was possibly underestimated.

This chain uses TRBV27 with TRBJ2-1, with unresolved D. This receptor was identified in an adult in good health. Sequences were derived from peripheral blood, sampled on day 0 of MenACWY control vaccination. The CDR3 DNA reads TGTGCCAGCAGTCCCCCACTATATAAAGTCCATGAGCAGTTCTTC. This gives the protein CASSPPLYKVHEQFF.